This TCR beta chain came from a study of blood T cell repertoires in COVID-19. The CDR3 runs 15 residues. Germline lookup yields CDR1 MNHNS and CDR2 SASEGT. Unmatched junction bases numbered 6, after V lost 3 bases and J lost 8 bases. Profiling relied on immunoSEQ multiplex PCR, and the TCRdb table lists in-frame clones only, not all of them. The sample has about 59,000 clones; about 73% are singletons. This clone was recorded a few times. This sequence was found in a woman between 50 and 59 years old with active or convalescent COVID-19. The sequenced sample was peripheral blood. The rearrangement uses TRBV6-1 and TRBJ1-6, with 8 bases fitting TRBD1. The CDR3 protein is CASSDEDREHSPLHF. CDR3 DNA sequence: TGTGCCAGCAGTGATGAGGACAGGGAACATTCACCCCTCCACTTT.